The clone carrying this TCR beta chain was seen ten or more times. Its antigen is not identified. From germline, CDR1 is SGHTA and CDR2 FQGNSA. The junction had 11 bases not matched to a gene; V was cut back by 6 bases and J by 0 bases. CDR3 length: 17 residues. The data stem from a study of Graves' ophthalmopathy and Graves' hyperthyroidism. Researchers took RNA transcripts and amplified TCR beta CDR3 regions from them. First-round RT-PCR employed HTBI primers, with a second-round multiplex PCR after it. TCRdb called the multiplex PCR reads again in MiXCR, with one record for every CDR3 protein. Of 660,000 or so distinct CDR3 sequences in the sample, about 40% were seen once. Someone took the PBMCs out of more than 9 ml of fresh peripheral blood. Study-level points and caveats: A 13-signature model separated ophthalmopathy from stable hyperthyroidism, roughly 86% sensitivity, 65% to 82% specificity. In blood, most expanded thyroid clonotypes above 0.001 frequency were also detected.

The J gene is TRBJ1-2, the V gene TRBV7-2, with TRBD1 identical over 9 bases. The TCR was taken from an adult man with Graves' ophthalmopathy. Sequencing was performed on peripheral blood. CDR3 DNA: TGTGCCAGCAGGGAGAACAGGGGGCGCTCGGCTAACTATGGCTACACCTTC. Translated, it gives CASRENRGRSANYGYTF. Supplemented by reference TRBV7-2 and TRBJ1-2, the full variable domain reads GAGVSQSPSNKVTEKGKDVELRCDPISGHTALYWYRQSLGQGLEFLIYFQGNSAPDKSGLPSDRFSAERTGGSVSTLTIQRTQQEDSAVYLCASRENRGRSANYGYTFGSGTRLTVV.